This T cell receptor beta chain was profiled in a study of T cell responses to AZD1222 COVID-19 vaccine. Study-wide background: Second-dose recipients at about 4 or about 12 weeks were treated as one pooled group. General study results and limits: AZD1222 recipients seropositive at baseline numbered only five to seven.

As for this clone: Its antigen remains unknown.

V lost 2 bases, J lost 0 bases, and 8 bases lay in between. The CDR3 sequence is 15 residues long. The germline CDR1 and CDR2 sequences are SGHNT and YYREEE (reference sequence). Repertoires were generated with immunoSEQ multiplex PCR, while TCRdb's copy carries only in-frame clones and drops some. The sample has approximately 140,000 clones; around 91% are singletons. The chain is built from TRBV5-4 and TRBJ1-4, with D maybe TRBD1 (5 bases). The starting material was peripheral blood, obtained on day 0 of AZD1222 vaccination. This receptor was obtained from an adult in good health. The CDR3 reads CASSLGAATNEKLFF. CDR3 in DNA: TGTGCCAGCAGCTTAGGGGCTGCAACTAATGAAAAACTGTTTTTT. Full variable domain (rest looked up from reference TRBV5-4 and TRBJ1-4): ETGVTQSPTHLIKTRGQQVTLRCSSQSGHNTVSWYQQALGQGPQFIFQYYREEENGRGNFPPRFSGLQFPNYSSELNVNALELDDSALYLCASSLGAATNEKLFFGSGTQLSVL.